This TCR beta chain was recorded in a study of B cell selection in AIRE deficiency. Trimming removed 5 bases from V and 4 bases from J; junction bases left unmatched: 11. Germline CDR1 and CDR2: SGHNT and YYREEE (reference sequence). The CDR3 extends over 15 amino acids. Conventional CD4 T cells were sorted as CD4+CD127+ cells. Clones were sequenced by immunoSEQ multiplex PCR, and TCRdb holds only the in-frame ones, with some missing. This sample yields about 23,000 clones, of which around 97% are seen a single time; more than 0.15% belongs to the top ten. The V gene is TRBV5-4, the J gene TRBJ2-7; 8 nucleotides match TRBD2. The TCR originated in a human donor with AIRE deficiency. Material for sequencing was conventional CD4+ T cells sorted from PBMCs. Written as DNA, the CDR3 is TGTGCCAGCAGTCCCTCCCCGGGGGGGATATACGAGCAGTACTTC. Amino acid sequence: CASSPSPGGIYEQYF.